The clone carrying this T cell receptor (beta chain) appeared a few times. The antigen is undetermined. The data originate from a study of cytomegalovirus exposure and HLA in healthy donors. Study-wide points: The likely explanation for a cluster of highly shared sequence variants was sequencing artifact. Most TCR beta V segments were productive about 90% or about 30% of the time in an earlier analysis.

13 Jbeta primers and 60 Vbeta primers were used for the PCR. Under the authors' procedure: Unique TCR beta chains totaled approximately 83 million in a later count, with roughly 10 million of them shared. Assay: immunoSEQ multiplex PCR; the TCRdb copy retains only in-frame clones and omits some. V and J calls and clone size are given by that table; D and trimming were obtained from the DNA. The sample holds fewer than 250,000 clones, approximately 70% seen once. These donors counted as nominally healthy when sampled, but unrecorded immune exposures were likely. CDR1 SNHLY and CDR2 FYNNEI come from the germline V gene. The CDR3 length is 15 residues. Trimming cost V 5 bases and J 3 bases; bases outside gene matches: 7.

This receptor was taken from a woman aged 25 to 45 in good health and CMV-seronegative. Input material: PBMCs. V and J are TRBV2 and TRBJ2-1; TRBD1 aligns across 7 bases. Here the CDR3 reads CASSRRDRFYNEQFF. The CDR3, as DNA: TGTGCCAGCAGTCGACGGGACAGATTCTACAATGAGCAGTTCTTC. Variable domain in full (rest from reference TRBV2 and TRBJ2-1): EPEVTQTPSHQVTQMGQEVILRCVPISNHLYFYWYRQILGQKVEFLVSFYNNEISEKSEIFDDQFSVERPDGSNFTLKIRSTKLEDSAMYFCASSRRDRFYNEQFFGPGTRLTVL.